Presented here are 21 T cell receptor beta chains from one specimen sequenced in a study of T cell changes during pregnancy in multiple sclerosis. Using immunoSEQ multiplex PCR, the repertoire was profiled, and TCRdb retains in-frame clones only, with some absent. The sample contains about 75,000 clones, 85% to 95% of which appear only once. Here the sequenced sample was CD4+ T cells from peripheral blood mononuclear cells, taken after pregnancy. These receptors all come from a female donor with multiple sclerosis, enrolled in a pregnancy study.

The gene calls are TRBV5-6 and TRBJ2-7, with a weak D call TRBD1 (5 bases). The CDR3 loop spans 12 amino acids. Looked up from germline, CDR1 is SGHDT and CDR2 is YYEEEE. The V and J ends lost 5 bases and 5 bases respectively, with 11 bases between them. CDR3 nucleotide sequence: TGTGCCAGCAGTTTCCAGGGTAACGAGCAGTACTTC. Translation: CASSFQGNEQYF. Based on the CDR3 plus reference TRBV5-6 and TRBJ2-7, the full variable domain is DAGVTQSPTHLIKTRGQQVTLRCSPKSGHDTVSWYQQALGQGPQFIFQYYEEEERQRGNFPDRFSGHQFPNYSSELNVNALLLGDSALYLCASSFQGNEQYFGPGTRLTVT.

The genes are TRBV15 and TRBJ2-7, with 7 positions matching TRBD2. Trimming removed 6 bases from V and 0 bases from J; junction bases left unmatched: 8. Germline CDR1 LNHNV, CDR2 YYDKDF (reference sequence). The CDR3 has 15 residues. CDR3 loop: CATRVGGGSSYEQYF. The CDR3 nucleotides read TGTGCCACCAGAGTGGGGGGGGGATCCTCCTACGAGCAGTACTTC.

The CDR3 DNA sequence: TGTGCCAGCAGCGCACCCGGGACACCTACCTACGAGCAGTACTTC. Translation gives CASSAPGTPTYEQYF. This chain connects TRBV4-2 to TRBJ2-7, with a tentative D call TRBD1 (6 bases). The germline V gene encodes CDR1 LGHNA and CDR2 YNFKEQ. Trimming removed 5 bases at V and 2 bases at J, with 16 bases between. The CDR3 runs to 15 residues.

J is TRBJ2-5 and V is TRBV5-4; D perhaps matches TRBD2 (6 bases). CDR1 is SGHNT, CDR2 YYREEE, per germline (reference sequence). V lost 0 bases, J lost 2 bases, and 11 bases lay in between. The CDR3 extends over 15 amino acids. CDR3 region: CASSLGAGLQETQYF. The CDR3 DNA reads TGTGCCAGCAGCTTGGGAGCGGGCTTACAAGAGACCCAGTACTTC. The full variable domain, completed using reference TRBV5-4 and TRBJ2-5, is ETGVTQSPTHLIKTRGQQVTLRCSSQSGHNTVSWYQQALGQGPQFIFQYYREEENGRGNFPPRFSGLQFPNYSSELNVNALELDDSALYLCASSLGAGLQETQYFGPGTRLLVL.

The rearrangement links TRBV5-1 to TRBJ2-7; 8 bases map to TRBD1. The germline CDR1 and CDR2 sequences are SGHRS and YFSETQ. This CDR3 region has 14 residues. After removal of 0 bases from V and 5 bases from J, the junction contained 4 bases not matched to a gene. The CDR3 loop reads CASSLGQGTHEQYF. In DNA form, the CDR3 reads TGCGCCAGCAGCTTGGGACAGGGGACCCACGAGCAGTACTTC.

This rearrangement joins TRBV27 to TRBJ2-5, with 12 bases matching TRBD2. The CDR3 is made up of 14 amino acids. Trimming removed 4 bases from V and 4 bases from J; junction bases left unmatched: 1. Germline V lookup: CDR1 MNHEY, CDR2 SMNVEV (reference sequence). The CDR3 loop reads CASSSSGRGETQYF. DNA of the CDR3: TGTGCCAGCAGTTCTAGCGGGAGGGGAGAGACCCAGTACTTC.

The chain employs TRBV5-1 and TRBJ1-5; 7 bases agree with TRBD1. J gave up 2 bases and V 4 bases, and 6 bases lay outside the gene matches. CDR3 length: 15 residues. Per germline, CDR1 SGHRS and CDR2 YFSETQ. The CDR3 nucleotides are TGCGCCAGCAGCCGAGGGGGCGAGGGCAATCAGCCCCAGCATTTT. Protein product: CASSRGGEGNQPQHF.

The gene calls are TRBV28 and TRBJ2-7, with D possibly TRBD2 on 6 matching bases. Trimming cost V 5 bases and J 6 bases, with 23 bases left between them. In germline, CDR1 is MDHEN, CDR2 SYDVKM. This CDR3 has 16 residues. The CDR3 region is CASSNQDVSVGGEQYF. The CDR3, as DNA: TGTGCCAGCAGTAATCAGGACGTATCAGTCGGGGGCGAGCAGTACTTC.

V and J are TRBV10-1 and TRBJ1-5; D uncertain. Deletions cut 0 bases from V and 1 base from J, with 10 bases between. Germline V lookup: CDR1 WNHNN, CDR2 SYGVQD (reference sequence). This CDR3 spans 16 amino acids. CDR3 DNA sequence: TGCGCCAGCAGTGAGTCGATGCCGGGGAGCAATCAGCCCCAGCATTTT. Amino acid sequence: CASSESMPGSNQPQHF.

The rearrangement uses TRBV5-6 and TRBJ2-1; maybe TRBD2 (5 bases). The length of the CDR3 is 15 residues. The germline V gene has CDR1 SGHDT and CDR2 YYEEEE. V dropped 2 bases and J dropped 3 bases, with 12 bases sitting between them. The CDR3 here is CASSLRSGIYNEQFF. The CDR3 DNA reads TGTGCCAGCAGCTTACGAAGCGGAATCTACAATGAGCAGTTCTTC.

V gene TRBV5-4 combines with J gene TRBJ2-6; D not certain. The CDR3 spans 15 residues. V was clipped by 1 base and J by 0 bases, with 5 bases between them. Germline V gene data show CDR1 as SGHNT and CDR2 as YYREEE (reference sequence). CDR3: CASSLFLSGANVLTF. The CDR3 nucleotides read TGTGCCAGCAGCTTGTTCCTCTCTGGGGCCAACGTCCTGACTTTC. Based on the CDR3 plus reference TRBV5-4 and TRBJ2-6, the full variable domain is ETGVTQSPTHLIKTRGQQVTLRCSSQSGHNTVSWYQQALGQGPQFIFQYYREEENGRGNFPPRFSGLQFPNYSSELNVNALELDDSALYLCASSLFLSGANVLTFGAGSRLTVL.

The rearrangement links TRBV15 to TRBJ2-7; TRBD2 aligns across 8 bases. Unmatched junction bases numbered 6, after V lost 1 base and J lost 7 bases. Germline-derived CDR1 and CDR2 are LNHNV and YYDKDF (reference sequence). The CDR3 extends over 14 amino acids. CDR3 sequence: CATSRGRLAREQYF. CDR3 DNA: TGTGCCACCAGCAGAGGCAGACTAGCGCGGGAGCAGTACTTC.

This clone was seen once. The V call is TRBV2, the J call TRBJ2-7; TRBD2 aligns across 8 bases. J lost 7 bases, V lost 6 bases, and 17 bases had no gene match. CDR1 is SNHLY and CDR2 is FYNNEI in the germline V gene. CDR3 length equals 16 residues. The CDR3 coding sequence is TGTGCCAGCAGGGCAAGGCTAACCGGGACTAGTGGTGAGCAGTACTTC. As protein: CASRARLTGTSGEQYF.

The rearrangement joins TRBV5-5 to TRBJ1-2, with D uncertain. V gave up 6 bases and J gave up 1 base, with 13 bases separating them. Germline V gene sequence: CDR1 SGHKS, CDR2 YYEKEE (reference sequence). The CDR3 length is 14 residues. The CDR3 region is CASTPPHYNYGYTF. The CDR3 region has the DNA TGTGCCAGCACCCCGCCCCACTATAACTATGGCTACACCTTC.

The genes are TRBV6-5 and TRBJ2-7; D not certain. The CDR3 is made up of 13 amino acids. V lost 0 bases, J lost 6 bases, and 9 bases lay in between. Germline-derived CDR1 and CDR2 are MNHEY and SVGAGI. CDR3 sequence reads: CASSYSIMAEQYF. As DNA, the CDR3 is TGTGCCAGCAGTTACTCGATTATGGCCGAGCAGTACTTC.

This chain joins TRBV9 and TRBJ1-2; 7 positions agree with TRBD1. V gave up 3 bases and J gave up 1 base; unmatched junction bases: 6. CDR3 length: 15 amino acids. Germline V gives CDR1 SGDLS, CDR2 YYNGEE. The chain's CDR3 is CASSAYSGGNYGYTF. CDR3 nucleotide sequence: TGTGCCAGCAGCGCCTATTCAGGGGGTAACTATGGCTACACCTTC.

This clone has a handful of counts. CDR3 sequence: CASSYRQGKKHTEAFF. The CDR3 DNA reads TGTGCCAGCAGTTATCGGCAGGGGAAGAAGCACACTGAAGCTTTCTTT. This chain connects TRBV6-9 to TRBJ1-1, with D maybe TRBD1 (6 bases). The V and J ends lost 2 bases and 3 bases respectively, with 16 bases between them. There are 16 residues in the CDR3. In germline, CDR1 is MNHGY, CDR2 SVAAGI.

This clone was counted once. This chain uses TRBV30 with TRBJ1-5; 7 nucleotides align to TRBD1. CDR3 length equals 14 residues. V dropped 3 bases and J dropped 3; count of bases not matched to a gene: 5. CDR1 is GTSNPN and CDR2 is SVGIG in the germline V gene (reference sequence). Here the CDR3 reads CAWSGDRANQPQHF. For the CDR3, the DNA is TGTGCCTGGAGCGGCGACAGGGCCAATCAGCCCCAGCATTTT. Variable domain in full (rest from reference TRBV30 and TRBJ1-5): SQTIHQWPATLVQPVGSPLSLECTVEGTSNPNLYWYRQAAGRGLQLLFYSVGIGQISSEVPQNLSASRPQDRQFILSSKKLLLSDSGFYLCAWSGDRANQPQHFGDGTRLSIL.

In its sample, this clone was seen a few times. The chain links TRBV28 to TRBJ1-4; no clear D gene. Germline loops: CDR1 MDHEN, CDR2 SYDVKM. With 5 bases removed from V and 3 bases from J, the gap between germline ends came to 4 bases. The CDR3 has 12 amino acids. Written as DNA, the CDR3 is TGTGCCAGCAGTCTTCCTAATGAAAAACTGTTTTTT. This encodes CASSLPNEKLFF.

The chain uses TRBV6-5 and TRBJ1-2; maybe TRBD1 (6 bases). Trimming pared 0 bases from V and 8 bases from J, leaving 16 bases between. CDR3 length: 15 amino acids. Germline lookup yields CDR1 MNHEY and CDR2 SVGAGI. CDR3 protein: CASSYSQGELSGYTF. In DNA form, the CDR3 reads TGTGCCAGCAGTTACTCACAGGGAGAACTATCCGGCTACACCTTC.

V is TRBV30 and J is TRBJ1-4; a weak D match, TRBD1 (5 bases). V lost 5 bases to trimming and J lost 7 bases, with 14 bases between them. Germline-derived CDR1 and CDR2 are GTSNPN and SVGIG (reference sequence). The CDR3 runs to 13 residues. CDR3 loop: CAWRGVRGEKLFF. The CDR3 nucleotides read TGTGCCTGGCGAGGAGTTAGGGGTGAAAAACTGTTTTTT.